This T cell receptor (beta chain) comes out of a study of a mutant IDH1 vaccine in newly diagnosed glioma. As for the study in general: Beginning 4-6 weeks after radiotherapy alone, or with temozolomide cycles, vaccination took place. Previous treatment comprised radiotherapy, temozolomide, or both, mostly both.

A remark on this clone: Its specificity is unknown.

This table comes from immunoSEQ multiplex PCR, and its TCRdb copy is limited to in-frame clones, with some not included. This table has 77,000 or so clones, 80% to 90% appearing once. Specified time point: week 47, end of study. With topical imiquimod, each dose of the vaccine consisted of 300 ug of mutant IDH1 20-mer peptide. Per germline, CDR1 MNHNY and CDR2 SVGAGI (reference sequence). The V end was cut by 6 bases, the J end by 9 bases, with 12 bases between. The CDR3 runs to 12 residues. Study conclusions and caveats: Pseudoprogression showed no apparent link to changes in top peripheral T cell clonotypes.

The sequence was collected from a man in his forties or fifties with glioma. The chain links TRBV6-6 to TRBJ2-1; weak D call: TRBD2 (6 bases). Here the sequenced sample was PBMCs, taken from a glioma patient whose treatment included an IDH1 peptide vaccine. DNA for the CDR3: TGTGCCAGCAGCCTAGCGACTACTGAGCAGTTCTTC. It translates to CASSLATTEQFF.